This T cell receptor beta chain was recorded in a study of T cell changes during pregnancy in multiple sclerosis (dated by TCRdb to between 2018 and 2021). Study-wide context: The study looked at changes in the T cell repertoire across pregnancy in women with multiple sclerosis.

V was cut back by 5 bases and J by 3 bases, leaving a gap of 14 bases between them. The CDR3 sequence holds 14 residues, the cysteine and phenylalanine included. This entry keeps only the CDR3 DNA: 42 bases, framed from base 1. CDR1 and CDR2 (SEHNR, FQNEAQ) derive from the germline V gene (reference sequence). Preparation of the library involved the immunoSEQ multiplex PCR assay. As stored in TCRdb, this immuneACCESS dataset retains in-frame rearrangements with V and J assigned. A fraction of the clones does not appear; measured against another copy, unresolved V genes explain less than half of the discrepancy, and the remainder lacks a known reason. The sample table lists tens of thousands of clones, just over 90% of them with a count of one. The ten largest account for approximately 0.61% of the sample. In regard to this clone: It has no known antigen specificity. No per-base quality is available; no much larger clone lies one base away.

The chain is made from TRBV7-9 and TRBJ2-7; a tentative D call is TRBD1 (6 bases match). This sample comprised CD4+ T cells from peripheral blood mononuclear cells, obtained in the third trimester of pregnancy. The origin of this receptor is a female donor with multiple sclerosis, enrolled in a pregnancy study. Here is the DNA: TGTGCCAGCAGCACCCGACAGGAATACTACGAGCAGTACTTC. It is translated as CASSTRQEYYEQYF.